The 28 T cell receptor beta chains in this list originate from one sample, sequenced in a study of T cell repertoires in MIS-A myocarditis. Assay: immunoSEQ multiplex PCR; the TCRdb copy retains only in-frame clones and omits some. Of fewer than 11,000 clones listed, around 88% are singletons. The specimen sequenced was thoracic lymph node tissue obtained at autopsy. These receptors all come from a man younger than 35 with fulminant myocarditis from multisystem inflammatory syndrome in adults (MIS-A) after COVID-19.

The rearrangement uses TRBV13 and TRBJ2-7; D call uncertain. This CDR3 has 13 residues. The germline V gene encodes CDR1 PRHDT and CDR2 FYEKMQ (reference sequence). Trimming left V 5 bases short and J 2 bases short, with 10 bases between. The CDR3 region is CASSPPTPYEQYF. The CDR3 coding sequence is TGTGCCAGCAGCCCCCCGACTCCCTACGAGCAGTACTTC.

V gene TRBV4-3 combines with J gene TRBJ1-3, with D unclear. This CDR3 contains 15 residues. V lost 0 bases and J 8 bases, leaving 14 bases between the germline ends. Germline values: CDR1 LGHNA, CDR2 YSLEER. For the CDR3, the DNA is TGCGCCAGCAGCCAAGATCTTGACCTGGATGACACCATATATTTT. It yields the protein CASSQDLDLDDTIYF.

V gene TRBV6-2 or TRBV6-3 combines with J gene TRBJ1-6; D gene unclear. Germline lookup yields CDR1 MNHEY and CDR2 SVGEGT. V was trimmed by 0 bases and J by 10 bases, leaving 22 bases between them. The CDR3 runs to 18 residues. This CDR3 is CASSYSGDLVRERSPLHF. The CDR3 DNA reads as TGTGCCAGCAGTTACTCGGGTGATTTGGTCCGGGAACGCTCACCCCTCCACTTT.

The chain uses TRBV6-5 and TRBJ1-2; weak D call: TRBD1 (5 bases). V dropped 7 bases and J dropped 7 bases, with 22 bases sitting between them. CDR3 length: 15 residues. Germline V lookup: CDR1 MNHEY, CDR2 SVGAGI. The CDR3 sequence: CASKAGPLKGAGYTF. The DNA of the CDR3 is TGTGCCAGCAAAGCGGGACCCCTGAAGGGCGCTGGCTACACCTTC.

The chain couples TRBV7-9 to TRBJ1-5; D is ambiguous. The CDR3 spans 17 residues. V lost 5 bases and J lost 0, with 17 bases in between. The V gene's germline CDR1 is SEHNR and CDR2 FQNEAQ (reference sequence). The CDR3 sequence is CASSILLRSYSNQPQHF. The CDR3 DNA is TGTGCCAGCAGCATCCTCCTTCGCTCCTATAGCAATCAGCCCCAGCATTTT.

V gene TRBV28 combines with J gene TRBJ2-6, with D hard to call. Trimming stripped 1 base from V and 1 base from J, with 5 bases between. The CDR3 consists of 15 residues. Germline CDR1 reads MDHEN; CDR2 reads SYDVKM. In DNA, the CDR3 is TGTGCCAGCAGTTTATTCCTGTCTGGGGCCAACGTCCTGACTTTC. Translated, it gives CASSLFLSGANVLTF.

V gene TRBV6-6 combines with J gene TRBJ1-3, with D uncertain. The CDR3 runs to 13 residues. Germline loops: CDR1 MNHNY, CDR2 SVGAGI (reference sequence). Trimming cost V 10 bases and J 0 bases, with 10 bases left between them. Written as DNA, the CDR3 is TGTGCCACCCCCGGCGACTCTGGAAACACCATATATTTT. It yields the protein CATPGDSGNTIYF.

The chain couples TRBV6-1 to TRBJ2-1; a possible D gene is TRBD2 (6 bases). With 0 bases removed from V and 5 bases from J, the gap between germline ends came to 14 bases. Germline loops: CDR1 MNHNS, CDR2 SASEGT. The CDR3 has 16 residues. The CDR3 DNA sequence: TGTGCCAGCAGTGAAGCAGAGGGAGGCGGTAACAATGAGCAGTTCTTC. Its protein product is CASSEAEGGGNNEQFF.

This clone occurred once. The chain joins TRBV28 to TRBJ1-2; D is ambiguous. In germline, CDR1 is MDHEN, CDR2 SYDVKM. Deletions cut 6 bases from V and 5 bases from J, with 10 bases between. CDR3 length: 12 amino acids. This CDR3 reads CASSLNGYGYTF. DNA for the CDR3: TGTGCCAGCAGCCTCAATGGGTATGGCTACACCTTC.

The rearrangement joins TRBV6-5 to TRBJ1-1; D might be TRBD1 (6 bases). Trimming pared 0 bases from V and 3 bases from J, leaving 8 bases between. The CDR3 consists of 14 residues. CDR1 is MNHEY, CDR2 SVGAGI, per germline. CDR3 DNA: TGTGCCAGCAGTTACTCAGGGGGGGACACTGAAGCTTTCTTT. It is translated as CASSYSGGDTEAFF.

CDR3 DNA sequence: TGTGCCACCAGTGGAGACGGCCGCAGAGGAGATACGCAGTATTTT. Protein: CATSGDGRRGDTQYF. The chain combines TRBV24-1 with TRBJ2-3; D uncertain. From germline, CDR1 is KGHDR and CDR2 SFDVKD. This CDR3 has 15 residues. Trimming removed 5 bases at V and 5 bases at J, with 16 bases between.

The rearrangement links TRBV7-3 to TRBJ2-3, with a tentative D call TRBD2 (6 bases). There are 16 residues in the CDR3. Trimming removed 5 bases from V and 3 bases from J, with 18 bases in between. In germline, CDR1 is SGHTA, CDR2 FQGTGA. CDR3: CASSPRTGVRTDTQYF. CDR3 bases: TGTGCCAGCAGCCCTAGGACGGGAGTCCGTACAGATACGCAGTATTTT.

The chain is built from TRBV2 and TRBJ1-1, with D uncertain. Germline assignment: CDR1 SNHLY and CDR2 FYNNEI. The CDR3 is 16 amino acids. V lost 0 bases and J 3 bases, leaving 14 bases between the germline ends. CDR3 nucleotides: TGTGCCAGCAGTGAAGCGGGGTATGTAGGGTACACTGAAGCTTTCTTT. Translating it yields CASSEAGYVGYTEAFF.

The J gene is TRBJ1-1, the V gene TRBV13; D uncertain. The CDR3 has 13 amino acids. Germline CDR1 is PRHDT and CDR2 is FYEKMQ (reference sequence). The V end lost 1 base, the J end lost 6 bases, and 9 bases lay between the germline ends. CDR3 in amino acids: CASSLVRFAEAFF. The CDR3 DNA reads TGTGCCAGCAGCTTAGTCCGATTCGCTGAAGCTTTCTTT.

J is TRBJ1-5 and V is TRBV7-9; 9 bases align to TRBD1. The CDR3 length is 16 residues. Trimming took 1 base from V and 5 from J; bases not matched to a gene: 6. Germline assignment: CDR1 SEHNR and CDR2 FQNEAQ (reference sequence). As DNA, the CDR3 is TGTGCCAGCAGCTTAGGTGGGGACAGGGACCATCAGCCCCAGCATTTT. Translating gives CASSLGGDRDHQPQHF. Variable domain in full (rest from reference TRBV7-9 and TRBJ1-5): DTGVSQNPRHKITKRGQNVTFRCDPISEHNRLYWYRQTLGQGPEFLTYFQNEAQLEKSRLLSDRFSAERPKGSFSTLEIQRTEQGDSAMYLCASSLGGDRDHQPQHFGDGTRLSIL.

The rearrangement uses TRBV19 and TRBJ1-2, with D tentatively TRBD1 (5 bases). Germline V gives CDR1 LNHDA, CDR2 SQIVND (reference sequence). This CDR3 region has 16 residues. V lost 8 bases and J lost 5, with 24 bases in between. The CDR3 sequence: CASDGGRGDLTYGYTF. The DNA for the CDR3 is TGTGCCAGTGACGGGGGACGAGGGGACCTCACTTATGGCTACACCTTC.

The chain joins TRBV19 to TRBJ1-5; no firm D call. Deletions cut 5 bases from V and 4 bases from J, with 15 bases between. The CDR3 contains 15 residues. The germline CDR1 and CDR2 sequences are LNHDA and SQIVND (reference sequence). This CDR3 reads CASSVWQIGNQPQHF. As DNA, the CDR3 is TGTGCCAGTAGTGTCTGGCAGATTGGGAATCAGCCCCAGCATTTT.

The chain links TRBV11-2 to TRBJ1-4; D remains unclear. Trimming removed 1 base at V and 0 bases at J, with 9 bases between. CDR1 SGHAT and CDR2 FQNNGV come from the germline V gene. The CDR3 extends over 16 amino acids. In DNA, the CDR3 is TGTGCCAGCAGCTTAGGAGATTATGCAACTAATGAAAAACTGTTTTTT. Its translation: CASSLGDYATNEKLFF.

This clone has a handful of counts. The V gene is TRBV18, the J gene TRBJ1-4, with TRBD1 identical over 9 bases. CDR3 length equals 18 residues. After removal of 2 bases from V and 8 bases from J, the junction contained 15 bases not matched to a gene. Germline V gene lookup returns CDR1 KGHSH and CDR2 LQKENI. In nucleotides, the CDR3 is TGTGCCAGCTCACCATCCTCGGGACAGGGTGACCTAGGGGAAAAACTGTTTTTT. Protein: CASSPSSGQGDLGEKLFF.

For the CDR3, the DNA is TGCGCCAGCAGCCAAGATGGTCAGGGGAATCAGCCCCAGCATTTT. Residues: CASSQDGQGNQPQHF. This sequence joins TRBV4-1 and TRBJ1-5; a possible D gene is TRBD1 (6 bases). From germline, CDR1 is MGHRA and CDR2 YSYEKL. The V end lost 0 bases, the J end lost 4 bases, and 10 bases lay between the germline ends. This CDR3 is built from 15 residues.

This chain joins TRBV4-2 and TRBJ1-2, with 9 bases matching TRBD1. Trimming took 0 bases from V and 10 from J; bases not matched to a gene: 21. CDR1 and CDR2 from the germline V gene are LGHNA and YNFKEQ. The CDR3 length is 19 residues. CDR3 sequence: CASSQDLDLGQGQGNDYTF. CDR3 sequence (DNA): TGTGCCAGCAGCCAAGATCTAGATCTCGGGCAGGGACAGGGTAATGACTACACCTTC.

This CDR3 reads CASSHTTTIYEQYF. CDR3 coding DNA: TGTGCCAGCAGCCATACTACGACGATCTACGAGCAGTACTTC. The chain employs TRBV3-1 (or the pseudogene TRBV3-2) and TRBJ2-7; D remains ambiguous. The V end lost 3 bases, the J end lost 3 bases, and 12 bases lay between the germline ends. The CDR3 is 14 residues long. The germline V gene encodes CDR1 LGHDT and CDR2 YNNKEL (reference sequence).

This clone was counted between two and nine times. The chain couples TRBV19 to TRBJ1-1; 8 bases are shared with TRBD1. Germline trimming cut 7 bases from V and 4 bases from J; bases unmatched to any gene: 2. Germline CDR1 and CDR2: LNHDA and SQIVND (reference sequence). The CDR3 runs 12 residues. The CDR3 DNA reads TGTGCCAGTATAACAGGGGGCACTGAAGCTTTCTTT. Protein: CASITGGTEAFF.

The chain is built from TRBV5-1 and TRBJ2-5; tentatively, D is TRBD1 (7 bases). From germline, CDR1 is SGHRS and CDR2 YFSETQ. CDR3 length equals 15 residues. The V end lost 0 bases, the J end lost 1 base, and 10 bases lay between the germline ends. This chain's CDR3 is CASSLGQGGQETQYF. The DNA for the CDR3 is TGCGCCAGCAGCTTGGGGCAGGGGGGCCAAGAGACCCAGTACTTC.

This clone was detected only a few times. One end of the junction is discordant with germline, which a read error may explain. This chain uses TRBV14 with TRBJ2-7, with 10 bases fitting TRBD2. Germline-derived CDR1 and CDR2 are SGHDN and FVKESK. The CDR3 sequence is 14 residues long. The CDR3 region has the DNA TGTGCCAGCAGTCAAGCGGGAGGGCCCTACGAGCAGTACTTC. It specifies CASSQAGGPYEQYF.

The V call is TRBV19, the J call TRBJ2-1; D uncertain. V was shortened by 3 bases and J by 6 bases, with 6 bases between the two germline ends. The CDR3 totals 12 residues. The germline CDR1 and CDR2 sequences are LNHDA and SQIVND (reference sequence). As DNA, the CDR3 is TGTGCCAGTAGTATTGCTGGCAATGAGCAGTTCTTC. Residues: CASSIAGNEQFF. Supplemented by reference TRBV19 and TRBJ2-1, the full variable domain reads DGGITQSPKYLFRKEGQNVTLSCEQNLNHDAMYWYRQDPGQGLRLIYYSQIVNDFQKGDIAEGYSVSREKKESFPLTVTSAQKNPTAFYLCASSIAGNEQFFGPGTRLTVL.

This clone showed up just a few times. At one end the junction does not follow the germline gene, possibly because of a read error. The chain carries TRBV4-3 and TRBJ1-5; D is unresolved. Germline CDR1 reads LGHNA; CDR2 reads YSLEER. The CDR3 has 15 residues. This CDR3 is CASSQGFAVNQPQHF. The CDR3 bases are TGCGCCAGCAGTCAAGGGTTTGCAGTTAATCAGCCCCAGCATTTT.

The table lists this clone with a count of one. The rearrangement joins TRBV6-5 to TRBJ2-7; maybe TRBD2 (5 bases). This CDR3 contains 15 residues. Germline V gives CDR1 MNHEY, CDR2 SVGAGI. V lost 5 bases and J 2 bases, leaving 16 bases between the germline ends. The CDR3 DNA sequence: TGTGCCAGCAGTCTTCGAAGGGAGACGCCCTACGAGCAGTACTTC. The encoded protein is CASSLRRETPYEQYF.